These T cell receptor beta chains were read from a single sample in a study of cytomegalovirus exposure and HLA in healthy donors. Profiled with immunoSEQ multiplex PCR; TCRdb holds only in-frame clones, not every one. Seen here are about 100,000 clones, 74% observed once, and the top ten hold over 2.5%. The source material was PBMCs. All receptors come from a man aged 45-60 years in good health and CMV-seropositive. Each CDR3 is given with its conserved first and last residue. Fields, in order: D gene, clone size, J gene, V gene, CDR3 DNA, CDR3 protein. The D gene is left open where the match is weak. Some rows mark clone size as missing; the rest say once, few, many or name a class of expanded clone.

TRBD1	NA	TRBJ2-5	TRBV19	TGTGCCAGTAGTCCAGACCTGAGACAGGGGAAGACCCAGTACTTC	CASSPDLRQGKTQYF
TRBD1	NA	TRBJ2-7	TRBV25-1	TGTGCCAGCCTAGGAGTGGGACAGGGGGTGTACGAGCAGTACTTC	CASLGVGQGVYEQYF
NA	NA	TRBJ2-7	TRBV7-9	TGTGCCAGCAGCCGCACAGGATCCCGAAGGGAGCAGTACTTC	CASSRTGSRREQYF
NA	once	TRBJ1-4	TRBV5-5	TGTGCCAGCAGCCCGACAGTCACAACTAATGAAAAACTGTTTTTT	CASSPTVTTNEKLFF
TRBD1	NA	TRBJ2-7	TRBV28	TGTGCCAGCAGGAGGGGACAGAACTACGAGCAGTACTTC	CASRRGQNYEQYF
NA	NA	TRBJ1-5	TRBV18	TGTGCCAGCTCACGGGGGGGGCATAGCAATCAGCCCCAGCATTTT	CASSRGGHSNQPQHF
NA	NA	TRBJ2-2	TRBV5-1	TGCGCCAGCAGCCCCCGGGTTCGCACCGGGGAGCTGTTTTTT	CASSPRVRTGELFF
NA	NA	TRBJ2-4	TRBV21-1	TGTGCCAGCAGCATAAGGGGGCAGGGTAAAGACATTCAGTACTTC	CASSIRGQGKDIQYF
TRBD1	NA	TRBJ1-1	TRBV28	TGTGCCAGCAGTTCGACAGGGGGAATGAACACTGAAGCTTTCTTT	CASSSTGGMNTEAFF
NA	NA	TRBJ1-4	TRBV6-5	TGTGCCAGCAGCCGCGGAGCGGCCCTTAATGAAAAACTGTTTTTT	CASSRGAALNEKLFF
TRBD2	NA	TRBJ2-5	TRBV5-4	TGTGCCAGCAGGAAGGGGACTAGCGGACAAGAGACCCAGTACTTC	CASRKGTSGQETQYF
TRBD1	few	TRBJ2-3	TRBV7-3	TGTGCCAGCAGCCTTACGGGACAGTGGGTCGATACGCAGTATTTT	CASSLTGQWVDTQYF
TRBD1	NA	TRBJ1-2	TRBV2	TGTGCCAGCAGTGGACAGGGGGCTAACTATGGCTACACCTTC	CASSGQGANYGYTF
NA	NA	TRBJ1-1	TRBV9	TGTGCCAGCAGCGTAATAGAGAACACTGAAGCTTTCTTT	CASSVIENTEAFF
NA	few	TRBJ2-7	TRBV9	TGTGCCAGCAGCGCTGGGGACACCTACGAGCAGTACTTC	CASSAGDTYEQYF
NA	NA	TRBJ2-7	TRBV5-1	TGCGCCAGCAGCTCGCGGGAAGACTACGAGCAGTACTTC	CASSSREDYEQYF
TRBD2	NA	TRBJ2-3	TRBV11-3	TGTGCCAGCAGCTTAACAGGACTAGCGGGGAGGCTGTATTTT	CASSLTGLAGRLYF
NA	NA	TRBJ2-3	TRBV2	TGTGCCAGCAGTGAAGGGGCCTCTGGAACAGATACGCAGTATTTT	CASSEGASGTDTQYF
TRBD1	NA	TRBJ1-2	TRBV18	TGTGCCAGCTCACCCGAAACAGGGGTCGGCTATGGCTACACCTTC	CASSPETGVGYGYTF
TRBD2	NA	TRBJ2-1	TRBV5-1	TGCGCCAGCAGCCCCACTAGCGGGAGCAGGGATGAGCAGTTCTTC	CASSPTSGSRDEQFF
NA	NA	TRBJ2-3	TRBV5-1	TGCGCCAGCTTAAAGCAGGGCACAGATACGCAGTATTTT	CASLKQGTDTQYF
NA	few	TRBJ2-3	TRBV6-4	TGTGCCAGCAGTGACGGGGGGGCAGACACAGATACGCAGTATTTT	CASSDGGADTDTQYF
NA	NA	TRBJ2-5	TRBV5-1	TGCGCCAGCAGCTTGGGATTGACGGGAGAGACCCAGTACTTC	CASSLGLTGETQYF
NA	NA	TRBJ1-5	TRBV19	TGTGCCAGTAGTAGACCCGGGGATGGCAATCAGCCCCAGCATTTT	CASSRPGDGNQPQHF
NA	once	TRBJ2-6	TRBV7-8	TGTGCCAGCAGCTTAGATGCTAACTCTGGGGCCAACGTCCTGACTTTC	CASSLDANSGANVLTF
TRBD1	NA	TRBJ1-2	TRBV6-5	TGTGCCAGCAGGGACAGGGAGGCCTATGGCTACACCTTC	CASRDREAYGYTF
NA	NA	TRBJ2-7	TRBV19	TGTGCCAGTAGTACCCAGTACGAGCAGTACTTC	CASSTQYEQYF
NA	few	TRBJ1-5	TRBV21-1	TGTGCCAGCAGCAAAGAAAGGGACAGAAATCAGCCCCAGCATTTT	CASSKERDRNQPQHF
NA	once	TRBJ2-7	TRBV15	TGTGCCACCAGCAGAGATCTAACAGGGAAAGAGCAGTACTTC	CATSRDLTGKEQYF
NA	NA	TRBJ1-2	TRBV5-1	TGCGCCAGCAGCTTGGCCGAAGCCAACTATGGCTACACCTTC	CASSLAEANYGYTF
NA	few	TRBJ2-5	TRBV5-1	TGCGCCAGCAGAGGGACATGGGAGACCCAGTACTTC	CASRGTWETQYF